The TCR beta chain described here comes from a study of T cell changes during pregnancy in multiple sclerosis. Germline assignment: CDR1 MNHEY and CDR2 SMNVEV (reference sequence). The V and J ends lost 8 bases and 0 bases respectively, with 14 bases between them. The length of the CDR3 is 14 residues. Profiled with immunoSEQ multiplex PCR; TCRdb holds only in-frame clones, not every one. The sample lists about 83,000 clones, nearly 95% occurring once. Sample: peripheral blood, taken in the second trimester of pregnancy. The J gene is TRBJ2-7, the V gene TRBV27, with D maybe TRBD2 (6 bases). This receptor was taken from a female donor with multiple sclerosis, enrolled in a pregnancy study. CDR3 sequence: CASARAGLSYEQYF. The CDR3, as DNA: TGTGCCAGCGCGCGAGCGGGCCTCTCCTACGAGCAGTACTTC.